The entry that follows covers one T cell receptor beta chain sequence. Measured with immunoSEQ multiplex PCR; TCRdb has only the in-frame clones, and not every one. The sample yields approximately 170,000 clones, just over 90% seen once. This sample was taken from a study of control samples from healthy donors and cancer patients. CDR3 size: 14 residues. Germline CDR1 and CDR2: SGHVS and FQNEAQ. Trimming took off 5 bases at V and 8 bases at J, with 19 bases between the two ends. The gene calls are TRBV7-8 and TRBJ2-7, with D possibly matching TRBD1 (6 bases). The clonotype originates from a man aged 25 to 45 in good health. Sequencing was performed on blood. The CDR3 spells CASSPMDSGSQQYF. CDR3 nucleotides: TGTGCCAGCAGCCCAATGGACAGCGGTTCGCAGCAGTACTTC. The whole variable domain, filled in from reference TRBV7-8 and TRBJ2-7, reads GAGVSQSPRYKVAKRGQDVALRCDPISGHVSLFWYQQALGQGPEFLTYFQNEAQLDKSGLPSDRFFAERPEGSVSTLKIQRTQQEDSAVYLCASSPMDSGSQQYFGPGTRLTVT.